The clone carrying this T cell receptor beta chain has only one observation. Produced via immunoSEQ multiplex PCR; TCRdb's table is partial and in-frame only. The data hold 20,000 to 25,000 clones, with around 79% observed a single time. The data were obtained in a study of glioma-infiltrating T cells after dendritic cell vaccination. Study-level background: Monocyte-derived dendritic cells, cultured less than 9 days with IL-4 and GM-CSF, were pulsed with autologous tumor lysate.

The V end lost 2 bases, the J end lost 2 bases, and 10 bases lay between the germline ends. The V gene's germline CDR1 is MNHNS and CDR2 SASEGT. CDR3 length: 15 residues. This TCR was sampled from a human donor with glioblastoma. This specimen consisted of blood, obtained before dendritic cell vaccination. The chain joins TRBV6-1 to TRBJ1-5; the D gene is possibly TRBD1 (5 bases). CDR3 in DNA: TGTGCCAGCAGTGAAAGGCAGGGCCGCAATCAGCCCCAGCATTTT. Amino acids: CASSERQGRNQPQHF.